This TCR beta chain was observed in a study of cytomegalovirus exposure and HLA in healthy donors. The repertoire was sequenced with immunoSEQ multiplex PCR; TCRdb's copy has only in-frame clones and lacks some. The sample lists about 57,000 clones, 80% to 95% occurring once. Germline-derived CDR1 and CDR2 are KGHSH and LQKENI. The CDR3 length is 18 residues. V was shortened by 5 bases and J by 7 bases, with 26 bases between the two germline ends. Sequenced: PBMCs. The origin of this receptor is a young woman in good health and CMV-seronegative. The chain carries TRBV18 and TRBJ1-4, with D unclear. The CDR3 DNA reads TGTGCCAGCTCAAAACTTACAGCTGACCCGGAGGCCCTTGAAAAACTGTTTTTT. Amino acid sequence: CASSKLTADPEALEKLFF.